The rows below give T cell receptor beta chains drawn from one sample of a study of shared clonotypes between healthy human individuals. Produced via immunoSEQ multiplex PCR; TCRdb's table is partial and in-frame only. Here the sample spans over 850,000 clones, about 84% being singletons. What was sequenced was memory CD4+ T cells from PBMCs. Receptors originate from a man aged 18 to 30 in good health. Some clones in this sample may be carry-over from other donors' samples. The CDR3 runs from the conserved cysteine through the conserved F or W. The D gene is left open where the match is weak. Size tells how often a clone was seen (once, few, many) or the class of an expanded clone, and some rows leave it out.

V gene	D gene	clone size	J gene	CDR3 DNA	CDR3 protein
TRBV19	-	-	TRBJ2-5	TGTGCCAGTAGTAAAGAGACCCAGTACTTC	CASSKETQYF
TRBV5-1	-	-	TRBJ2-7	TGCGCCAGCAGTCTGGCCGGACAGCACTACGAGCAGTACTTC	CASSLAGQHYEQYF
TRBV6-6	TRBD2	-	TRBJ2-7	TGTGCCAGCAGTCAAAGACTAGCGGGACTAATCTACGAGCAGTACTTC	CASSQRLAGLIYEQYF
TRBV11-3	-	-	TRBJ2-7	TGTGCCAGCAGCTTAACAGGTACTACGTTTGAGCAGTACTTC	CASSLTGTTFEQYF
TRBV28	-	-	TRBJ1-2	TGTGCCAGCAGTCTTTATTTAGCCTATGGCTACACCTTC	CASSLYLAYGYTF
TRBV12-2	-	-	TRBJ1-1	TGTGCAAGTCGCTTCTGCGTTCGACAGGGGGCGGATAGGGACACTGAAGCTTTCTTT	CASRFCVRQGADRDTEAFF
TRBV7-2	-	-	TRBJ1-2	TGTGCCAGCAGCTTTAGCCGGCCCGTATACTATGGCTACACCTTC	CASSFSRPVYYGYTF
TRBV18	-	-	TRBJ2-3	TGTGCCAGCTCACAGGTCTACACAGATACGCAGTATTTT	CASSQVYTDTQYF
TRBV4-3	-	-	TRBJ1-1	TGCGCCAGCAGCCATCACATAGAGAACACTGAAGCTTTCTTT	CASSHHIENTEAFF
TRBV10-3	TRBD1	-	TRBJ2-1	TGTGCCATCAGTTGGGGAAGACAGGGGGCAGCGGGCAATGAGCAGTTCTTC	CAISWGRQGAAGNEQFF
TRBV4-3	TRBD2	many	TRBJ2-2	TGCGCCAGCAGCCGCGCCGCCGCGGGAGGGATACCCGGGGAGCTGTTTTTT	CASSRAAAGGIPGELFF
TRBV5-1	-	-	TRBJ2-7	TGCGCCAGCAGTTCATACCGGGACTCATCCTACGAGCAGTACTTC	CASSSYRDSSYEQYF
TRBV6-5	TRBD2	-	TRBJ2-7	TGTGCCAGCAGACTCGGACTAGCGGGCAACTACGAGCAGTACTTC	CASRLGLAGNYEQYF
TRBV5-1	-	-	TRBJ1-2	TGCGCCAGCAGCTTGGAGGGTGGCTACACCTTC	CASSLEGGYTF
TRBV5-8	TRBD2	-	TRBJ2-3	TGTGCCAGCAGCAGCGGACTAGGAGATACGCAGTATTTT	CASSSGLGDTQYF
TRBV25-1	-	-	TRBJ2-1	TGTGCCAGCAGTGAATGTTGGTGGGGGAGCTCCTACAATGAGCAGTTCTTC	CASSECWWGSSYNEQFF
TRBV27	-	-	TRBJ1-5	TGTGCCAGCAGTTTATCCGGACAGTCTAATCAGCCCCAGCATTTT	CASSLSGQSNQPQHF
TRBV5-4	-	-	TRBJ1-1	TGTGCCAGCAGCGGGTTTACTGAAGCTTTCTTT	CASSGFTEAFF
TRBV11-3	-	-	TRBJ2-3	TGTGCCAGCAGCTTAACCTGGGACTCTCCAGAGCACACAGATACGCAGTATTTT	CASSLTWDSPEHTDTQYF
TRBV2	-	-	TRBJ1-2	TGTGCCAGCAGGACCACAGGATTTAACTATGGCTACACCTTC	CASRTTGFNYGYTF
TRBV5-4	-	-	TRBJ1-2	TGTGCCAGCAGCGCAGACAGGCTGAACTATGGCTACACCTTC	CASSADRLNYGYTF
TRBV14	-	-	TRBJ2-5	TGTGCCAGCAGCCAAGATTTGGAAGAGACCCAGTACTTC	CASSQDLEETQYF